This entry lists 18 T cell receptor beta chains sequenced from one sample in a study of blood T cell repertoires in COVID-19. Sequenced by immunoSEQ multiplex PCR; TCRdb stores in-frame clones only, minus some. The table records roughly 150,000 clones, roughly nine tenths of them present only once. Source material: peripheral blood. The receptor source for this set is a man aged 18 to 35 with COVID-19, enrolled during active disease.

V and J are TRBV5-3 and TRBJ1-3; 8 bases agree with TRBD1. TRBV5-3 qualifies as an ORF whose function is uncertain. The CDR3 extends over 17 amino acids. The junction had 7 bases not matched to a gene; V was cut back by 1 base and J by 1 base. For the CDR3, the DNA is TGTGCCAGAAGCTTGTTTCAGGGGGCGCAGTCTGGAAACACCATATATTTT. Its protein product is CARSLFQGAQSGNTIYF.

This chain links TRBV5-6 with TRBJ2-1; 8 positions match TRBD1. V gave up 0 bases and J gave up 9 bases; unmatched junction bases: 5. This CDR3 spans 14 amino acids. The germline V gene has CDR1 SGHDT and CDR2 YYEEEE. CDR3 protein: CASSLVQGAGEQFF. The CDR3 nucleotides read TGTGCCAGCAGCTTGGTTCAGGGGGCTGGTGAGCAGTTCTTC.

The V and J genes are TRBV7-2 and TRBJ1-1, with TRBD1 as a possible D gene (5 bases). The CDR3 has 14 amino acids. The ends were cut back, 3 bases at V and 3 bases at J, with 11 bases in the middle. Germline V gives CDR1 SGHTA, CDR2 FQGNSA. CDR3 sequence reads: CASSLPGRDTEAFF. The CDR3 nucleotides are TGTGCCAGCAGCTTGCCAGGGAGGGACACTGAAGCTTTCTTT.

This chain joins TRBV5-4 and TRBJ2-1; tentative D call: TRBD2 (6 bases). Germline CDR1 SGHNT, CDR2 YYREEE (reference sequence). With 3 bases removed from V and 5 bases from J, the gap between germline ends came to 18 bases. This CDR3 region has 16 residues. CDR3: CASSSGEGKGDNEQFF. The CDR3 nucleotides read TGTGCCAGCAGCTCGGGAGAGGGAAAAGGGGACAATGAGCAGTTCTTC.

CDR3 nucleotides: TGCGCCAGCAGCCAAGATCCGGGACAGGGTTCGTGGGAGACCCAGTACTTC. Protein product: CASSQDPGQGSWETQYF. The chain recombines TRBV4-3 with TRBJ2-5; 9 bases match TRBD1. This CDR3 has 17 residues. Per the germline V gene, CDR1 is LGHNA and CDR2 is YSLEER. V gave up 0 bases and J gave up 5 bases; unmatched junction bases: 10.

This chain connects TRBV20-1 to TRBJ1-1, with D uncertain. Germline loops: CDR1 DFQATT, CDR2 SNEGSKA (reference sequence). The ends were cut back, 3 bases at V and 11 bases at J, with 10 bases in the middle. The CDR3 loop spans 10 amino acids. The CDR3 DNA reads as TGCAGTGCTAGTCCTAATTTGGCTTTCTTT. Translated, it gives CSASPNLAFF.

The chain combines TRBV29-1 with TRBJ2-2, with 7 bases fitting TRBD2. This CDR3 has 13 amino acids. Losses at the gene ends were 7 bases for V and 7 bases for J; bases not matched to a gene: 9. Germline V gives CDR1 SQVTM, CDR2 ANQGSEA. The CDR3 region is CSGLYAGDGELFF. As DNA, the CDR3 is TGCAGCGGGCTATACGCGGGGGACGGGGAGCTGTTTTTT.

The chain has TRBV18 and TRBJ1-1, with 8 bases fitting TRBD1. The germline CDR1 and CDR2 sequences are KGHSH and LQKENI. V dropped 0 bases and J dropped 0; count of bases not matched to a gene: 6. The length of the CDR3 is 17 residues. The CDR3 sequence: CASSPPGQVAMNTEAFF. The CDR3 bases are TGTGCCAGCTCACCACCGGGACAGGTGGCAATGAACACTGAAGCTTTCTTT.

The chain joins TRBV15 to TRBJ2-7, with a weak D call TRBD1 (7 bases). This CDR3 contains 15 residues. Germline V gene lookup returns CDR1 LNHNV and CDR2 YYDKDF (reference sequence). Trimming removed 1 base from V and 4 bases from J, with 14 bases in between. CDR3 sequence reads: CATSRGRGQIYEQYF. The CDR3 coding sequence is TGTGCCACCAGCAGAGGGAGGGGGCAAATTTACGAGCAGTACTTC.

This chain uses TRBV9 with TRBJ2-5, with 8 bases fitting TRBD2. Germline V gives CDR1 SGDLS, CDR2 YYNGEE. The CDR3 runs to 13 residues. Trimming at V came to 4 bases and at J to 4 bases, leaving 3 bases not matched to a gene. The DNA for the CDR3 is TGTGCCAGCAGCAGGACTAGCCGAGAGACCCAGTACTTC. It is translated as CASSRTSRETQYF.

The J gene is TRBJ2-2, the V gene TRBV18, with 10 bases that match TRBD1. V shed 6 bases and J 0 bases; nucleotides not matched to a gene: 4. The CDR3 has 16 residues. Germline CDR1 KGHSH, CDR2 LQKENI. The CDR3, as DNA: TGTGCCAGCTCCCTGGGACAGGGGACGAACACCGGGGAGCTGTTTTTT. Protein sequence: CASSLGQGTNTGELFF.

The chain recombines TRBV4-3 with TRBJ1-2; TRBD1 agrees at 9 bases. V lost 3 bases and J lost 1; bases outside the gene matches: 6. The CDR3 is 16 amino acids. Germline lookup yields CDR1 LGHNA and CDR2 YSLEER. The CDR3 spells CASSQEQGADNYGYTF. CDR3 nucleotide sequence: TGCGCCAGCAGCCAGGAACAGGGGGCGGATAACTATGGCTACACCTTC.

The CDR3 loop is CASSPWDYPSTDTQYF. The CDR3 DNA follows: TGTGCCAGCTCACCATGGGACTACCCTAGCACAGATACGCAGTATTTT. The rearrangement links TRBV18 to TRBJ2-3; 7 nucleotides agree with TRBD2. The germline V gene encodes CDR1 KGHSH and CDR2 LQKENI. There are 16 residues in the CDR3. J was trimmed by 0 bases and V by 2 bases; bases with no gene match: 5.

J is TRBJ2-1 and V is TRBV2; the D gene is possibly TRBD1 (6 bases). This CDR3 contains 15 residues. Germline V gene sequence: CDR1 SNHLY, CDR2 FYNNEI. The ends were cut back, 3 bases at V and 3 bases at J, with 12 bases in the middle. The CDR3 loop is CASSEGHRGYNEQFF. DNA for the CDR3: TGTGCCAGCAGTGAGGGACACCGTGGCTACAATGAGCAGTTCTTC.

V gene TRBV5-1 combines with J gene TRBJ2-7; 8 bases agree with TRBD1. The CDR3 runs to 20 residues. Germline V CDR1 and CDR2: SGHRS, YFSETQ. V lost 4 bases, J lost 1 base, and 22 bases stayed unmatched. CDR3 sequence: CASSARLISALDRASYEQYF. The CDR3 nucleotides read TGCGCCAGCAGCGCCCGGTTAATTAGTGCTCTGGACAGGGCTTCCTACGAGCAGTACTTC.

The chain joins TRBV11-2 to TRBJ2-3; 11 bases fit TRBD2. CDR1 and CDR2 from the germline V gene are SGHAT and FQNNGV. V was clipped by 0 bases and J by 3 bases; unmatched bases: 5. The CDR3 covers 17 residues. The chain's CDR3 is CASSLELAGEGTDTQYF. The CDR3 nucleotides read TGTGCCAGCAGCTTAGAACTAGCGGGAGAGGGTACAGATACGCAGTATTTT.

This clone was detected only once. The V and J genes are TRBV10-3 and TRBJ2-1; D is possibly TRBD2 (6 bases). From germline, CDR1 is ENHRY and CDR2 SYGVKD. The germline V and J ends were trimmed by 9 bases and 2 bases, with 11 bases remaining between them. The CDR3 is 13 residues long. The CDR3: CAITDYPYNEQFF. CDR3 bases: TGTGCCATTACGGACTATCCCTACAATGAGCAGTTCTTC.

The gene calls are TRBV7-2 and TRBJ2-5; D possibly corresponds to TRBD2 (5 bases). V was cut by 5 bases and J by 2 bases, with 15 bases left in between. CDR1 is SGHTA, CDR2 FQGNSA, per germline. This CDR3 has 15 amino acids. In DNA form, the CDR3 reads TGTGCCAGCAGCCCACAGCAGCGGATACAAGAGACCCAGTACTTC. Its translation: CASSPQQRIQETQYF. Full variable domain (remainder filled in from reference TRBV7-2 and TRBJ2-5): GAGVSQSPSNKVTEKGKDVELRCDPISGHTALYWYRQSLGQGLEFLIYFQGNSAPDKSGLPSDRFSAERTGGSVSTLTIQRTQQEDSAVYLCASSPQQRIQETQYFGPGTRLLVL.